This T cell receptor (beta chain) is from a study of blood T cell repertoires in COVID-19 (dated by TCRdb to the early 2020s). A note on the overall study: Collaborator samples came from the United States, Italy and Spain and covered acute and convalescent phases of COVID-19. The prospective study material was composed of cDNA or gDNA derived from T cells, B-cell-depleted T cells, or PBMCs. Subjects who had been exposed to COVID-19, were actively infected with it, or had recovered from it provided the deeply sampled blood TCRbeta repertoires that made up the dataset. The repertoires were released in a freely available public database meant as a resource for research on the immune response to SARS-CoV-2. The samples were drawn from two sources: the first 160 participants of the ongoing ImmuneRACE study, and over 1,000 subjects contributed by 6 global collaborators. Sample metadata almost always included a de-identified subject ID, COVID-19 status, age in years and sex. Where available, HLA class I and class II types were taken from metadata supplied by the sample provider and were not determined by assay-based typing.

The paper as a whole reports these results and caveats: Clinical and demographic metadata were provided uncurated, with the amount varying by source and participant.

The immunoSEQ Assay, a bias-controlled multiplex PCR, was used to amplify TCRbeta CDR3 regions from genomic DNA. The study's processing was this. Within the assay, amplification of reference gene primers was used to estimate how many nucleated cells each sample contained. To quantify the absolute abundance of each unique TCRbeta CDR3 rearrangement, sequence reads were collapsed and filtered. For each sample, productive Simpson clonality was calculated as the square root of Simpson's diversity index over productive rearrangements. TCRdb re-hosts the immuneACCESS table, in-frame sequences only. Its copies lack some clones; in the studies checked, an unresolved V gene accounts for under half of them, and the cause for the rest is not known. Clone size and V and J calls were adopted from that table, with D and trimming inferred from the DNA. The sample data list about 18,000 clones, and roughly nine tenths of these were observed just once. The ten largest account for about 50% of the sample.

Each collaborating institution followed its own protocols to collect whole blood in K2EDTA tubes. For TCRbeta analysis, collaborator samples were shipped as frozen whole blood, as isolated PBMCs, or as DNA extracted from either sample type. From cysteine to phenylalanine, the CDR3 is 15 amino acids long. Kept here is only the CDR3 DNA, which spans 45 bases and is read in frame from base 1. V drops 5 bases and J drops 7 bases, leaving 14 bases in between. Via the germline V gene, CDR1 is KGHDR and CDR2 SFDVKD. With regard to this clone: The antigen this receptor binds is unknown. There are no base qualities to consult, and no much larger clone falls within one base.

The rearrangement combines TRBV24-1 with TRBJ1-6, with TRBD1 perhaps the D gene, on 6 matching bases. What was sequenced was peripheral blood. The clonotype comes from a human donor in a cohort sampled during active COVID-19. The sequenced DNA: TGTGCCACCAGTGTCGGGGACACCGTCAATTCACCCCTCCACTTT. It codes for CATSVGDTVNSPLHF.